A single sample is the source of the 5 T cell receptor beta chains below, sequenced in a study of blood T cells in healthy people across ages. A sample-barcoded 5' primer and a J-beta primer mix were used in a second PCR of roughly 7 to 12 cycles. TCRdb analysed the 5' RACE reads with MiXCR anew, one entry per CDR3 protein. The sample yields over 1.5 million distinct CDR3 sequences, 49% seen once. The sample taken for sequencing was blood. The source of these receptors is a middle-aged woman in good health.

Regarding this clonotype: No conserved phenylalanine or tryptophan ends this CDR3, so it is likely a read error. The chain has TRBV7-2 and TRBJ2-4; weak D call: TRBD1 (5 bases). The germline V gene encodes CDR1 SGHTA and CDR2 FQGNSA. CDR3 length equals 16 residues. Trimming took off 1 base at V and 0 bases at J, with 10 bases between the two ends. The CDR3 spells CASSLDYRRAKNIQYY. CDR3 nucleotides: TGTGCCAGCAGCTTAGATTACAGGAGAGCCAAAAACATTCAGTACTAC.

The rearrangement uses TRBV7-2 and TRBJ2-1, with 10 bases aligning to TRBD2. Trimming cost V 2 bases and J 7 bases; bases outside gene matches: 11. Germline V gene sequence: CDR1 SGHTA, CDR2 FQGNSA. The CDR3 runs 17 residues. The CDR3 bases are TGTGCCAGCAGCTTAAAGGGAGCGGGGGGGCTTATAAATGAGCAGTTCTTC. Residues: CASSLKGAGGLINEQFF.

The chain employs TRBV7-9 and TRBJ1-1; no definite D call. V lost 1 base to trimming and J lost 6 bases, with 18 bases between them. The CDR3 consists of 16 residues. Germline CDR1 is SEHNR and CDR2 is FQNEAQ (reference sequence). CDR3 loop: CASSLERTSLIPEAFF. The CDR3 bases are TGTGCCAGCAGCTTAGAACGGACGAGTCTGATACCTGAAGCTTTCTTT. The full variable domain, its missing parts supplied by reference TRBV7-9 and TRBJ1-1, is DTGVSQNPRHKITKRGQNVTFRCDPISEHNRLYWYRQTLGQGPEFLTYFQNEAQLEKSRLLSDRFSAERPKGSFSTLEIQRTEQGDSAMYLCASSLERTSLIPEAFFGQGTRLTVV.

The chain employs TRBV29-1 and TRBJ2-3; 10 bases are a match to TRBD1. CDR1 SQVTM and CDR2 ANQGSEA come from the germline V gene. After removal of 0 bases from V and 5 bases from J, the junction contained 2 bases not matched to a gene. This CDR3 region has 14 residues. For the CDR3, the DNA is TGCAGCGTTGAAGAAGGACAGGGGGGAGATACGCAGTATTTT. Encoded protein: CSVEEGQGGDTQYF.

The CDR3 DNA is TGTGCCAGCAGTTACGCCGTCGGGGCAGATACGCAGTATTTT. As protein: CASSYAVGADTQYF. The rearrangement uses TRBV6-5 and TRBJ2-3; D perhaps matches TRBD2 (5 bases). The CDR3 totals 14 residues. The V end was cut by 2 bases, the J end by 4 bases, with 10 bases between. The germline V gene encodes CDR1 MNHEY and CDR2 SVGAGI.